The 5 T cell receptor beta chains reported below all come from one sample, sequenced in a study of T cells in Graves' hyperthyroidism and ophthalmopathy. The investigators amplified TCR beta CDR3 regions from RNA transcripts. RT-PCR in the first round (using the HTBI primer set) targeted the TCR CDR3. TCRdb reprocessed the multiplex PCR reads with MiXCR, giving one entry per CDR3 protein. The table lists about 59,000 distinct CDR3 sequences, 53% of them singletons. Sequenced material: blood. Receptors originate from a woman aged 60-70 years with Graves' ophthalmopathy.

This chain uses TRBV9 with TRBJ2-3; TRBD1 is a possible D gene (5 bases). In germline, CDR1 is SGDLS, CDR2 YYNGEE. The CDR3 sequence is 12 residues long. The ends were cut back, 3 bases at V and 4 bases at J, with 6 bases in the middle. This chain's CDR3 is CASSEGADTQYF. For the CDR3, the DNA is TGTGCCAGCAGCGAAGGGGCAGATACGCAGTATTTT.

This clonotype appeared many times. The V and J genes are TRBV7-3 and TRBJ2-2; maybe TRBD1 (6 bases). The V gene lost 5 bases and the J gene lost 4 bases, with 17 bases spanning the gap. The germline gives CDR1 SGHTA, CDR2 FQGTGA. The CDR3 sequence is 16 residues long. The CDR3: CASSPPDRDGTGELFF. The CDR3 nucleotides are TGTGCCAGCAGCCCACCGGACAGAGATGGCACCGGGGAGCTGTTTTTT. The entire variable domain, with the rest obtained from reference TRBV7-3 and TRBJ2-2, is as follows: GAGVSQTPSNKVTEKGKYVELRCDPISGHTALYWYRQSLGQGPEFLIYFQGTGAADDSGLPNDRFFAVRPEGSVSTLKIQRTERGDSAVYLCASSPPDRDGTGELFFGEGSRLTVL.

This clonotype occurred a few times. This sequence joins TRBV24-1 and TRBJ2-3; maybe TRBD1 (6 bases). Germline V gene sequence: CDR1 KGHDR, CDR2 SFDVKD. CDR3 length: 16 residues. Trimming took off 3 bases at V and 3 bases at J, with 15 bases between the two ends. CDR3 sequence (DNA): TGTGCCACCAGTGATCCGGGACACACCTTGACAGATACGCAGTATTTT. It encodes CATSDPGHTLTDTQYF.

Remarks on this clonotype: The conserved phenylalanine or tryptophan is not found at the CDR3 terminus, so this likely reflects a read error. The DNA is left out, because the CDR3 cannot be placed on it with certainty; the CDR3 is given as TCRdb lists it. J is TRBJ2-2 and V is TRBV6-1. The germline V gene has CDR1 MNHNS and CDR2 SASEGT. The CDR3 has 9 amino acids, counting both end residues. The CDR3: CASSEEGAG.

Here the CDR3 reads CSADRVYSPLHF. The CDR3 bases are TGCAGTGCGGACAGGGTGTATTCACCCCTCCACTTT. The genes are TRBV20-1 and TRBJ1-6; TRBD1 aligns across 8 bases. Germline V gene sequence: CDR1 DFQATT, CDR2 SNEGSKA (reference sequence). Trimming removed 6 bases from V and 8 bases from J; junction bases left unmatched: 3. The CDR3 consists of 12 residues.